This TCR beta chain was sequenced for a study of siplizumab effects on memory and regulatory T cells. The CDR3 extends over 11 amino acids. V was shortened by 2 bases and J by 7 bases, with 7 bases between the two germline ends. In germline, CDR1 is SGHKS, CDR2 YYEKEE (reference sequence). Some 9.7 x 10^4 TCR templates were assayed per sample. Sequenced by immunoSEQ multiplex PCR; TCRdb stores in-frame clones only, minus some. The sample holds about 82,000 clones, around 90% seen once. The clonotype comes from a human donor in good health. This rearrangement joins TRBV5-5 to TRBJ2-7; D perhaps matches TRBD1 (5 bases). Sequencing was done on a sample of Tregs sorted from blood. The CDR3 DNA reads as TGTGCCAGCAGCTTAACAGGAGAGCAGTACTTC. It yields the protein CASSLTGEQYF.